Within the sample, the clone carrying this T cell receptor beta chain is large. Its cognate antigen is unknown. TCRdb used MiXCR to reprocess the 5' RACE reads, holding one entry per CDR3 protein. The repertoire has around 890 distinct CDR3 sequences, 10% to 15% of them found once; the top ten carry less than 40%. The source of the sample is a study of spatial heterogeneity in lung cancer. Study context: Raw reads showed each unique TCR and UMI combination turning up more than ten times on average. Study-level points and caveats: Blood contained ubiquitous expanded tumor TCRs more at resection than at follow-up.

Indicated time point: sample taken at primary tumor resection. Samples were donated by 72 untreated early-stage non-small cell lung cancer patients. Material for sequencing was whole RNA from tumor, nontumor lung or frozen PBMC, left unsorted. V lost 5 bases, J lost 4 bases, and 10 bases stayed unmatched. The CDR3 spans 15 residues. Germline V gene lookup returns CDR1 SGHTA and CDR2 FQGNSA. The V gene is TRBV7-2, the J gene TRBJ2-7; 8 bases are shared with TRBD1. The sample consisted of PBMCs, taken at surgery. The TCR sequence derives from a male donor with early-stage non-small cell lung cancer. The CDR3 bases are TGTGCCAGCAGCCCCCGGCAGGGGGCGTCTTACGAGCAGTACTTC. Translating gives CASSPRQGASYEQYF.